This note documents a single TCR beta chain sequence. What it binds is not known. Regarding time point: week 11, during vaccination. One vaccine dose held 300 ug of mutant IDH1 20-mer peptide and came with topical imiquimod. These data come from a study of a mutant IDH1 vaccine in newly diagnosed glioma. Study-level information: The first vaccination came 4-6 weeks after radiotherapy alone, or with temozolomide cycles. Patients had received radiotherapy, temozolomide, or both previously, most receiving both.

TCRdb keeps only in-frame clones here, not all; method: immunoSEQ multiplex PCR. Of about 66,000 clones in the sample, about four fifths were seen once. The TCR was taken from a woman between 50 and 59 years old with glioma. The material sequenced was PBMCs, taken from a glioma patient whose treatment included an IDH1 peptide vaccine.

The CDR3 DNA reads TGTGCCCCGTCGGAGGGCCCGTCTGGAAACACCATATATTTT. It codes for CAPSEGPSGNTIYF. The chain recombines TRBV7-9 with TRBJ1-3, with D hard to call. Germline-derived CDR1 and CDR2 are SEHNR and FQNEAQ (reference sequence). The CDR3 totals 14 residues. Trimming took 11 bases from V and 1 from J, leaving 15 bases between them.